This is a list of T cell receptor beta chains from one sample in a study of cytotoxic CD8 clonotypes in ibrutinib-treated CLL. Sequenced by immunoSEQ multiplex PCR; TCRdb stores in-frame clones only, minus some. The sample holds roughly 170,000 clones; 70% to 85% are singletons and the top ten take about 4.5%. Sequencing used PBMCs, obtained after 24 months of ibrutinib treatment. The receptors originated from a human donor with chronic lymphocytic leukemia. CDR3s include the opening cysteine and the closing phenylalanine or tryptophan. The D gene is left open where the match is weak. Size values are once, few and many counts, or a class for expanded clones, and some rows have none.

J gene | clone size | D gene | V gene | CDR3 DNA | CDR3 protein
TRBJ1-6 | . | . | TRBV9 | TGTGCCAGCAGAAAAGATGATTCACCCCTCCACTTT | CASRKDDSPLHF
TRBJ1-5 | . | TRBD1 | TRBV6-1 | TGTGCCAGCAGGGAGACAGGGGAGCAGCCCCAGCATTTT | CASRETGEQPQHF
TRBJ2-7 | . | . | TRBV10-3 | TGTGCCATCAGGGCGCTGGGGGACGACTACGAGCAGTACTTC | CAIRALGDDYEQYF
TRBJ2-7 | few | TRBD2 | TRBV7-3 | TGTGCCAGCAGCTTATCTAGCGGGAGCTACGAGCAGTACTTC | CASSLSSGSYEQYF
TRBJ2-7 | few | . | TRBV5-8 | TGTGCCAGCAGCGTACGACAGGCCATCCCCTACGAGCAGTACTTC | CASSVRQAIPYEQYF
TRBJ1-1 | . | . | TRBV29-1 | TGCAGCGTTGGGTCCGGCAGCTGGAACACTGAAGCTTTCTTT | CSVGSGSWNTEAFF
TRBJ2-2 | . | . | TRBV5-1 | TGCGCCAGCAGCTTGGTGCTTGGAACCACCGGGGAGCTGTTTTTT | CASSLVLGTTGELFF
TRBJ1-1 | . | . | TRBV5-1 | TGCGCCAGCAGCTTGGCCGGGCGGGCTTTCTTT | CASSLAGRAFF
TRBJ1-4 | medium-sized | TRBD1 | TRBV15 | TGTGCCACCAGCAGAGCGGGGACAGTAACTAATGAAAAACTGTTTTTT | CATSRAGTVTNEKLFF
TRBJ1-1 | . | . | TRBV5-6 | TGTGCCAGCAGCTTGGTACAGAGTTACACTGAAGCTTTCTTT | CASSLVQSYTEAFF
TRBJ1-1 | once | . | TRBV27 | TGTGCCAGCACATATGGGGGGTCGGGTCCCGCTGAAGCTTTCTTT | CASTYGGSGPAEAFF
TRBJ2-3 | many | TRBD2 | TRBV7-2 | TGTGCCAGCAGCCTCGGACTAGGTAACACAGATACGCAGTATTTT | CASSLGLGNTDTQYF
TRBJ1-1 | many | TRBD1 | TRBV6-5 | TGTGCCAGCAGTTACTCGGCGGAGGGGGCAGGAGCTTTCTTT | CASSYSAEGAGAFF
TRBJ1-5 | . | TRBD1 | TRBV19 | TGTGCCAGTAGTAGAGGGACAGGGAATAGCAATCAGCCCCAGCATTTT | CASSRGTGNSNQPQHF
TRBJ2-1 | . | . | TRBV5-6 | TGTGCCAGCAGGTTGGGAAATAACGAGCAGTTCTTC | CASRLGNNEQFF
TRBJ1-1 | . | . | TRBV18 | TGTGCCAGCTCACCACAGACGAACACTGAAGCTTTCTTT | CASSPQTNTEAFF
TRBJ1-2 | . | TRBD1 | TRBV30 | TGTGCCTGGAGTATCCCCGGGACAGCCTATGGCTACACCTTC | CAWSIPGTAYGYTF
TRBJ2-7 | . | . | TRBV14 | TGTGCCAGCAGCCAATACACTGCCGCCTACGAGCAGTACTTC | CASSQYTAAYEQYF
TRBJ1-1 | . | . | TRBV27 | TGTGCCAGCAGGATCACGATGAACACTGAAGCTTTCTTT | CASRITMNTEAFF
TRBJ2-1 | once | . | TRBV5-1 | TGCGCCAGCAGACCGGGGGACCACATGGCGATGGGGCAGTTCTTC | CASRPGDHMAMGQFF
TRBJ1-1 | . | TRBD1 | TRBV7-3 | TGTGCCAGCAGCAAAACAGGGGGCGAATGGAACACTGAAGCTTTCTTT | CASSKTGGEWNTEAFF
TRBJ1-2 | . | TRBD1 | TRBV28 | TGTGCCAGCAGTTTCTATGACAGGGACTATGGCTACACCTTC | CASSFYDRDYGYTF
TRBJ1-2 | . | TRBD1 | TRBV15 | TGTGCCACCAGCAGGGCTGCAGGGGGCGACTATGGCTACACCTTC | CATSRAAGGDYGYTF
TRBJ1-2 | . | . | TRBV29-1 | TGCAGCGTTTTCTTCGCTGTGGGAAGGGGTGACTATGGCTACACCTTC | CSVFFAVGRGDYGYTF
TRBJ2-2 | . | . | TRBV5-1 | TGCGCCAGCAGCGGTAATACCGGGGAGCTGTTTTTT | CASSGNTGELFF
TRBJ2-7 | . | TRBD2 | TRBV11-2 | TGTGCCAGCAGCTTACGGCGTGGGACTAGCGACGAGCAGTACTTC | CASSLRRGTSDEQYF
TRBJ2-7 | . | . | TRBV11-2 | TGTGCCAGCAGCTTAGTTCTAACCGGTGGAACGACGGGCTCCTACGAGCAGTACTTC | CASSLVLTGGTTGSYEQYF
TRBJ1-2 | few | . | TRBV7-9 | TGTGCCAGCAGCTTACCTCCGCACCTCTATGGCTACACCTTC | CASSLPPHLYGYTF
TRBJ1-5 | few | TRBD1 | TRBV19 | TGTGCCGCCAGCAGGGGGGAGAGTCAGCCCCAGCATTTT | CAASRGESQPQHF
TRBJ1-1 | . | TRBD1 | TRBV19 | TGTGCCAGTACCTACCCAGGGGGCACCACTGAAGCTTTCTTT | CASTYPGGTTEAFF
TRBJ2-2 | . | TRBD1 | TRBV25-1 | TGTGCCAGCAGTGAAGTTGACGGACAGGGGCACACCGGGGAGCTGTTTTTT | CASSEVDGQGHTGELFF
TRBJ1-1 | . | . | TRBV5-1 | TGCGCCAGCAGCCGCCAGACCGGTACGGGCACTGAAGCTTTCTTT | CASSRQTGTGTEAFF
TRBJ2-3 | many | . | TRBV28 | TGTGCCAGCAGTTTGGGAGTCGGGCAGTATTTT | CASSLGVGQYF
TRBJ1-4 | . | . | TRBV19 | TGTGCCAGTAGTAGTGGAACAGAATTAAATGAAAAACTGTTTTTT | CASSSGTELNEKLFF
TRBJ2-7 | few | . | TRBV11-2 | TGTGCCAGCAGTCCGGCGGGTCTCTACGAGCAGTACTTC | CASSPAGLYEQYF
TRBJ1-1 | . | . | TRBV20-1 | TGCAGTGCATACCAGGTTACTGAAGCTTTCTTT | CSAYQVTEAFF
TRBJ2-4 | few | TRBD2 | TRBV6-5 | TGTGCCAGCAGTCCCGGGGGGGCCAAAAACATTCAGTACTTC | CASSPGGAKNIQYF
TRBJ2-7 | . | TRBD1 | TRBV30 | TGTGCCTGGAGCCGGGACAGAAATTACGAGCAGTACTTC | CAWSRDRNYEQYF
TRBJ2-7 | few | TRBD2 | TRBV11-2 | TGTGCCAGCAGCTTAGCCGGGACTAGCCTCCACGAGCAGTACTTC | CASSLAGTSLHEQYF
TRBJ1-2 | . | . | TRBV6-5 | TGTGCGACAAAGACCGGACGGGACTACTTC | CATKTGRDYF
TRBJ1-5 | . | . | TRBV28 | TGTGCCAGCAGTTTAGGGCAGAACAATCAGCCCCAGCATTTT | CASSLGQNNQPQHF
TRBJ1-3 | few | TRBD1 | TRBV2 | TGTGCCAGCAGTCGCAGGGGGCTCGGAAACACCATATATTTT | CASSRRGLGNTIYF
TRBJ2-3 | . | TRBD2 | TRBV9 | TGTGCCAGCAGCGAGGGAGGACTAGCGGGAGGCTCAGATACGCAGTATTTT | CASSEGGLAGGSDTQYF
TRBJ1-2 | once | TRBD1 | TRBV10-1 | TGCGCCAGCAGCGACAGGGCTGAAGGCTACACCTTC | CASSDRAEGYTF
TRBJ1-5 | . | . | TRBV5-1 | TGCGCCAGCAGCTTGGTAGGTTTTCAGCCCCAGCATTTT | CASSLVGFQPQHF
TRBJ2-3 | . | . | TRBV9 | TGTGCCAGCAGCGTAATGGAGGCAGATACGCAGTATTTT | CASSVMEADTQYF
TRBJ2-7 | medium-sized | . | TRBV4-3 | TGCGCCAGCAGCCAAGTACGGGGCTACGAGCAGTACTTC | CASSQVRGYEQYF
TRBJ2-5 | once | TRBD1 | TRBV19 | TGTGCCAGTAGTATAGACCGACAGGGGTGGGAGACCCAGTACTTC | CASSIDRQGWETQYF
TRBJ2-5 | . | . | TRBV4-2 | TGTGCCAGCAGCCCCAGCTCGGGACCTATGAACGAAGAGACCCAGTACTTC | CASSPSSGPMNEETQYF
TRBJ2-7 | . | . | TRBV6-1 | TGTGCCAGCAGCACCGGGACAACTTACGAGCAGTACTTC | CASSTGTTYEQYF
TRBJ2-3 | few | . | TRBV6-6 | TGTGCCAGCAGTTACGCATTGGGCCCGGGAACAGATACGCAGTATTTT | CASSYALGPGTDTQYF
TRBJ2-7 | . | . | TRBV7-2 | TGTGCCAGCAGCCCCACGGCGGGGCAGGGATACGAGCAGTACTTC | CASSPTAGQGYEQYF
TRBJ2-7 | . | TRBD1 | TRBV5-3 | TGTGCCAGAAGCCTACGGGGACAGGGGGCCTACGAGCAGTACTTC | CARSLRGQGAYEQYF
TRBJ1-1 | . | . | TRBV5-4 | TGTGCCAGCAGCTTCGGGGGGCGGAACACTGAAGCTTTCTTT | CASSFGGRNTEAFF